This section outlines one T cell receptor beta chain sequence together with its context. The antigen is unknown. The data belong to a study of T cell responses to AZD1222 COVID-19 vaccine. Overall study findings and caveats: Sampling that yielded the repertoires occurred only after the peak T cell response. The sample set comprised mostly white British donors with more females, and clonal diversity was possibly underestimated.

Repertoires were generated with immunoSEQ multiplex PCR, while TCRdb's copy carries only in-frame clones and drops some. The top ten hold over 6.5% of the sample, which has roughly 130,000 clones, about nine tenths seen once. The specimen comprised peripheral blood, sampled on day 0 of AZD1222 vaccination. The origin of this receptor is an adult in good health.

The CDR3 reads CASSPEVHGGAGNIQYF. The CDR3 coding sequence is TGTGCCAGCAGCCCGGAGGTGCATGGGGGGGCCGGGAACATTCAGTACTTC. J is TRBJ2-4 and V is TRBV3-1 (or the pseudogene TRBV3-2); a weak D match, TRBD2 (7 bases). The CDR3 covers 17 residues. The germline gives CDR1 LGHDT, CDR2 YNNKEL (reference sequence). The V and J ends lost 4 bases and 7 bases respectively, with 23 bases between them.